What follows is one T cell receptor (beta chain) and its context. This sample stems from a study of shared clonotypes between healthy human individuals. Study information: Per donor, CD8 memory used one plate, CD8 naive used two, CD4 memory used three and CD4 naive used three.

CDR1 SGHTS and CDR2 YDEGEE come from the germline V gene. With 1 base clipped from V and 0 bases from J, the junction kept 3 bases outside the gene matches. There are 17 residues in the CDR3. Profiling relied on immunoSEQ multiplex PCR, and the TCRdb table lists in-frame clones only, not all of them. The sample includes 850,000 to 1,200,000 clones, more than 60% of them seen just once. The specimen sequenced was memory CD4+ T cells sorted from blood. This sample's subset: CD45RA-negative fraction. The chain employs TRBV5-8 and TRBJ2-2, with 10 positions matching TRBD2. This sequence originates from a man younger than 35 in good health. The CDR3 nucleotides read TGTGCCAGCAGCTTGCGGACTAGCGGATCGAACACCGGGGAGCTGTTTTTT. The encoded protein is CASSLRTSGSNTGELFF. The full variable domain, with the rest looked up from reference TRBV5-8 and TRBJ2-2, is EAGVTQSPTHLIKTRGQQATLRCSPISGHTSVYWYQQALGLGLQFLLWYDEGEERNRGNFPPRFSGRQFPNYSSELNVNALELEDSALYLCASSLRTSGSNTGELFFGEGSRLTVL.